This T cell receptor (beta chain) was documented in a study of T-cell reconstitution after alpha-beta-depleted transplantation in children listed by TCRdb under 2016. About the study as a whole: The study quantitatively tracked T-cell immune reconstitution after TCRalphabeta/CD19-depleted allogeneic hematopoietic cell transplantation in children using TCR repertoire profiling. What the authors observed across the whole study: In some patients, the high TCRbeta diversity seen at day 60 was put down to recipient T cells and intrathymic progenitors that had survived conditioning. Apparently early alphabetaT-cell count recovery about two months after transplant reportedly relied on only several hundred rapidly expanded clones derived from non-depleted graft cells. Hyperexpanded clone frequencies declined over subsequent months; after one year, T-cell counts and TCRbeta diversity were mostly attributed to newly produced T cells.

CDR1 and CDR2, looked up from the germline V gene (reference sequence), are MNHEY and SMNVEV. Including the terminal cysteine and phenylalanine, the CDR3 comprises 13 residues. Kept here is only the CDR3 DNA, which spans 39 bases and is read in frame from base 1. V is cut by 10 bases and J by 4 bases, and the space between the germline ends is 16 bases. Libraries were built with PCR. Sequencing instrument: Illumina HiSeq 2500. Molecular barcoding was employed in the preparation of TCR libraries, with unique molecular identifiers being used to normalize TCRbeta repertoire quantification. The public reads were reanalyzed by TCRdb: fastp trimming at Q25, MiXCR alignment, in-frame beta chains only. Every distinct CDR3 protein forms one entry, paired with its most common genes and DNA. The sample records roughly 16,000 distinct CDR3 sequences, under 15% of which are singletons. The leading ten clones occupy around two thirds of the sample.

This specimen's treatment or condition label, per the study, means: allogeneic hematopoietic cell transplantation with graft depleted of TCRalphabeta T cells and CD19 B cells. TCRalphabeta/CD19-depleted allogeneic hematopoietic cell grafts were given to the transplant recipients, all of whom were children. This clonotype was picked up a small number of times. Its target antigen remains unknown. Base qualities are not provided; no much larger clone lies one nucleotide away. Material: PBMCs, mostly from graft donor cells, obtained 180 days after TCRalphabeta/CD19-depleted stem cell transplant. The sequence is built from TRBV27 and TRBJ1-2, and the D gene may be TRBD1, 6 bases matching. The sequence came from a boy under three years old who had a stem cell transplant for Wiskott-Aldrich syndrome, so the T cells may come from the graft donor. The DNA sequence is as follows: TGTGCCACCCGTGGGACAAAACTCTATGGCTACACCTTC. Its translation is CATRGTKLYGYTF.